The present T cell receptor (beta chain) was sequenced within a study of blood T cell repertoires in COVID-19. Those enrolled, adults aged about 18 to 89 years, came from 20 to 25 US areas. Those designated as exposed participants met a COVID-19 case within 2 weeks before study entry. Only in-frame clones appear in the TCRdb table, and some are missing; sequencing was by immunoSEQ multiplex PCR. The sample consists of 120,000 to 150,000 clones, 84% of them appearing once. V trimming: 3 bases; J trimming: 8 bases; junction bases outside the gene matches: 3. Looked up from germline, CDR1 is MNHEY and CDR2 is SMNVEV (reference sequence). CDR3 length: 14 amino acids.

The clonotype comes from a woman in her 50s who had been exposed to COVID-19. The sequencing input was PBMCs or T cells enriched from blood (not recorded which). The V call is TRBV27, the J call TRBJ2-1; 11 nucleotides align to TRBD1. DNA of the CDR3: TGTGCCAGCAGTTTTGGGACAGGGGGGGATGAGCAGTTCTTC. Residues: CASSFGTGGDEQFF.